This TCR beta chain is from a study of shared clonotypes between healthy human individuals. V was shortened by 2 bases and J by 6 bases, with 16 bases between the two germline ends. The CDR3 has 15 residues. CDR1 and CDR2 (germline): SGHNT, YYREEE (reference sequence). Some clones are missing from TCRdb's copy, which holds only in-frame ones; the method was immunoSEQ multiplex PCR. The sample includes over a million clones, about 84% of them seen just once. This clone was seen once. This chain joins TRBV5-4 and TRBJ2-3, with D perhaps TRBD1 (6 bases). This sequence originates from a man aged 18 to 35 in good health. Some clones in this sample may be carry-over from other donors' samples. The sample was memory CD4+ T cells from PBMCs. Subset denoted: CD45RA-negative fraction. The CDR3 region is CASSLGTSLPDTQYF. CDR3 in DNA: TGTGCCAGCAGCTTAGGGACAAGCCTCCCGGATACGCAGTATTTT. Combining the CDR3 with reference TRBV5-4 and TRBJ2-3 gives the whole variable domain ETGVTQSPTHLIKTRGQQVTLRCSSQSGHNTVSWYQQALGQGPQFIFQYYREEENGRGNFPPRFSGLQFPNYSSELNVNALELDDSALYLCASSLGTSLPDTQYFGPGTRLTVL.